The present entry profiles one T cell receptor beta chain with its context. What it recognizes is unknown. This sample stems from a study of T cell repertoires in cytomegalovirus infection. In TCRdb, the reads were re-called with MiXCR into one record per CDR3 protein. The profile shows fewer than 400,000 distinct CDR3 sequences, around a sixth of them singletons. General study points: Clonotype analysis showed dominance of the ex vivo response by HLA-C-restricted CMV-specific TCR beta clonotypes. Carriage of CMV together with the relevant HLA was identifiable through cumulative public TCR beta family frequency.

V was pared by 8 bases and J by 4 bases, with 17 bases between. Germline CDR1 reads SGHAT; CDR2 reads FQNNGV. This CDR3 is built from 15 residues. Sequencing was performed on PBMCs. The sequence came from a human donor in good health (CMV status not recorded). Some clones in this sample may be carry-over from other donors' samples. The chain is built from TRBV11-2 and TRBJ2-2; D might be TRBD2 (5 bases). CDR3 sequence reads: CASGTESRVTGELFF. The CDR3 DNA follows: TGTGCCAGCGGAACCGAATCGCGGGTCACCGGGGAGCTGTTTTTT.